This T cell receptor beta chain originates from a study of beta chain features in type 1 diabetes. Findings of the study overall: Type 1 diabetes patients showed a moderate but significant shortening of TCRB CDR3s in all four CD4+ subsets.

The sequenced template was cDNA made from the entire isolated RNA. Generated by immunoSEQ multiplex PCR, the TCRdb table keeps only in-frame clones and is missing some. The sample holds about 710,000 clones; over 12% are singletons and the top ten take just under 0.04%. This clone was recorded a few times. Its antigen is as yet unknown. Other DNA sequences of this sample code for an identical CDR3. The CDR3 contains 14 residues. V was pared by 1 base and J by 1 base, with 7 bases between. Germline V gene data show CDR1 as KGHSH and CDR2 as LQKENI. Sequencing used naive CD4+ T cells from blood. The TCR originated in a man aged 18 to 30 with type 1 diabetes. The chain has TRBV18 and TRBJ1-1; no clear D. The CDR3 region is CASSPRPGNTEAFF. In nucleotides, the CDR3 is TGTGCCAGCTCACCACGACCGGGGAACACTGAAGCTTTCTTT. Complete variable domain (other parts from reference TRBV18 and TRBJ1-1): NAGVMQNPRHLVRRRGQEARLRCSPMKGHSHVYWYRQLPEEGLKFMVYLQKENIIDESGMPKERFSAEFPKEGPSILRIQQVVRGDSAAYFCASSPRPGNTEAFFGQGTRLTVV.